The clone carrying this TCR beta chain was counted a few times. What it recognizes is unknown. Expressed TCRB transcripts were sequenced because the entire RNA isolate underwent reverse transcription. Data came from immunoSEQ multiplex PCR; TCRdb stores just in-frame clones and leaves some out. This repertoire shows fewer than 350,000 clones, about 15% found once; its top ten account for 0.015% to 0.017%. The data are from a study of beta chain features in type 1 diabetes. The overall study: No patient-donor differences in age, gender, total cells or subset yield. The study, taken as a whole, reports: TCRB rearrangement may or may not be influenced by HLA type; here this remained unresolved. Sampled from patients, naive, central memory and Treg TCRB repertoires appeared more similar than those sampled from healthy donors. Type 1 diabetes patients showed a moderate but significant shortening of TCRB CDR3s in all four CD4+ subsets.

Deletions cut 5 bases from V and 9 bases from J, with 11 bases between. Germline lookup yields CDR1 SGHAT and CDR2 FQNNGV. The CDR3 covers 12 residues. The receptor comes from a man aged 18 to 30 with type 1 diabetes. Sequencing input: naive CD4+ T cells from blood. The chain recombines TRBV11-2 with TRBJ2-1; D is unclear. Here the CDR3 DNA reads TGTGCCAGCAGCCAAGAGCCCATTGAGCAGTTCTTC. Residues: CASSQEPIEQFF.